The clone carrying this T cell receptor beta chain was found a few times. The antigen remains undetermined. This specimen includes other DNA sequences encoding the same CDR3. These data are taken from a study of T cell responses to AZD1222 COVID-19 vaccine. Overall study findings and caveats: Repertoire samples came only from after the peak T cell response.

Using immunoSEQ multiplex PCR, the repertoire was profiled, and TCRdb retains in-frame clones only, with some absent. The table shows roughly 140,000 clones, with more than 80% occurring only once. CDR1 and CDR2 from the germline V gene are MGHRA and YSYEKL. Trimming took off 4 bases at V and 0 bases at J, with 10 bases between the two ends. The CDR3 extends over 15 amino acids. The sample consisted of peripheral blood, taken 28 days after the second AZD1222 dose. This sequence originates from an adult who received the AZD1222 COVID-19 vaccine. The gene calls are TRBV4-1 and TRBJ2-1, with D possibly matching TRBD2 (6 bases). The CDR3 coding sequence is TGCGCCAGCAGCCTACTAGCCGTCTCCTACAATGAGCAGTTCTTC. Translating gives CASSLLAVSYNEQFF.